This T cell receptor beta chain is from a study of cytotoxic CD8 clonotypes in ibrutinib-treated CLL. This CDR3 has 14 residues. V shed 2 bases and J 8 bases; nucleotides not matched to a gene: 3. Looked up from germline, CDR1 is MDHEN and CDR2 is SYDVKM. The repertoire was sequenced with immunoSEQ multiplex PCR; TCRdb's copy has only in-frame clones and lacks some. The sample carries roughly 180,000 clones, about 80% recorded once. The material was PBMCs, obtained after 24 months of ibrutinib treatment. The J gene is TRBJ2-4, the V gene TRBV28, with 10 bases matching TRBD2. The sequence was obtained from a human donor with chronic lymphocytic leukemia. CDR3 amino acids: CASSLLAGEDIQYF. CDR3 bases: TGTGCCAGCAGTTTACTAGCGGGAGAGGACATTCAGTACTTC.